The 30 T cell receptor beta chains in this list originate from one sample, sequenced in a study of blood T cell repertoires in COVID-19. Sequencing was performed with immunoSEQ multiplex PCR; in TCRdb, only in-frame clones are kept and a portion is missing. The data contain more than 400,000 clones, 75% to 90% of them singletons. The source material was peripheral blood. All receptors derive from a human donor in a cohort sampled during active COVID-19.

This clone came up once. The V call is TRBV20-1, the J call TRBJ2-3, with unresolved D. This CDR3 spans 11 amino acids. The V end was cut by 3 bases, the J end by 3 bases, with 4 bases between. Germline V gene lookup returns CDR1 DFQATT and CDR2 SNEGSKA (reference sequence). CDR3 sequence: CSASPTDTQYF. The DNA for the CDR3 is TGCAGTGCTAGTCCTACAGATACGCAGTATTTT.

The chain combines TRBV28 with TRBJ1-1, with a weak D call TRBD1 (5 bases). Germline values: CDR1 MDHEN, CDR2 SYDVKM. This CDR3 region has 12 residues. Between the trimmed V and J ends, which lost 6 bases and 7 bases, there was a span of 12 bases. CDR3 in DNA: TGTGCCAGCAGGGGACTCGGGGATGAAGCTTTCTTT. This gives the protein CASRGLGDEAFF.

Worth noting for this clone: A read error may account for a junction end that differs from germline. The chain is built from TRBV7-2 and TRBJ2-7; D is perhaps TRBD2 (6 bases). The V gene's germline CDR1 is SGHTA and CDR2 FQGNSA. This CDR3 spans 13 amino acids. The CDR3 sequence is CASSSVGLLGLVF. The CDR3, as DNA: TGTGCCAGCAGCTCCGTGGGACTGCTTGGATTGGTCTTC.

The chain recombines TRBV5-1 with TRBJ2-7; 7 bases are shared with TRBD1. After removal of 3 bases from V and 6 bases from J, the junction contained 6 bases not matched to a gene. CDR1 and CDR2 from the germline V gene are SGHRS and YFSETQ. This CDR3 has 13 residues. The CDR3 protein is CASSSQTGTEQYF. DNA of the CDR3: TGCGCCAGCAGCTCCCAGACAGGGACCGAGCAGTACTTC.

The rearrangement links TRBV5-1 to TRBJ2-3; TRBD2 matches 10 bases. Germline V lookup: CDR1 SGHRS, CDR2 YFSETQ. V shed 0 bases and J 4 bases; nucleotides not matched to a gene: 2. The CDR3 contains 15 residues. CDR3 sequence reads: CASSLVLAGPDTQYF. The CDR3, as DNA: TGCGCCAGCAGCTTGGTACTAGCGGGACCAGATACGCAGTATTTT.

DNA for the CDR3: TGTGCCAGCAGCGCACCAGCGGGACTTAATGAGCAGTTCTTC. This gives the protein CASSAPAGLNEQFF. The chain employs TRBV3-1 (or the pseudogene TRBV3-2) and TRBJ2-1; 7 bases agree with TRBD2. The CDR3 loop spans 14 amino acids. The V and J ends lost 5 bases and 7 bases, in that order; junction bases with no gene match: 8. Germline-derived CDR1 and CDR2 are LGHDT and YNNKEL (reference sequence).

This clone has just one count. V is TRBV28 and J is TRBJ1-2, with a tentative D call TRBD1 (5 bases). Deletions cut 2 bases from V and 0 bases from J, with 10 bases between. The CDR3 is 15 amino acids. Germline-derived CDR1 and CDR2 are MDHEN and SYDVKM. In DNA form, the CDR3 reads TGTGCCAGCAGTTTAAGCGCAGGGACTAACTATGGCTACACCTTC. Translating it yields CASSLSAGTNYGYTF.

The chain uses TRBV6-1 and TRBJ1-1, with D possibly TRBD1 on 6 matching bases. This CDR3 has 20 residues. V was shortened by 2 bases and J by 2 bases, with 27 bases between the two germline ends. Looked up from germline, CDR1 is MNHNS and CDR2 is SASEGT. The CDR3 DNA is TGTGCCAGCAGTGAAACTACCCCGAGGGGGAGACAGATTATAAACACTGAAGCTTTCTTT. Its protein is CASSETTPRGRQIINTEAFF.

The CDR3 coding sequence is TGTGCCAGCTCCCCTATACTAGCGGGAGGAGGCGAGCAGTTCTTC. It codes for CASSPILAGGGEQFF. The J gene is TRBJ2-1, the V gene TRBV18; 12 bases line up with TRBD2. V gave up 6 bases and J gave up 10 bases; unmatched junction bases: 10. Germline V lookup: CDR1 KGHSH, CDR2 LQKENI. This CDR3 has 15 residues.

The gene calls are TRBV3-1 (or the pseudogene TRBV3-2) and TRBJ1-6; the D gene is possibly TRBD1 (5 bases). The CDR3 has 14 amino acids. Per the germline V gene, CDR1 is LGHDT and CDR2 is YNNKEL (reference sequence). V lost 1 base and J lost 7, with 8 bases in between. CDR3 sequence (DNA): TGTGCCAGCAGCCAAGTGCAGGGAAATTCACCCCTCCACTTT. It codes for CASSQVQGNSPLHF.

The CDR3 is CASSWTASGANVLTF. The CDR3 DNA reads TGCGCCAGCAGCTGGACAGCCTCTGGGGCCAACGTCCTGACTTTC. The V gene is TRBV5-1, the J gene TRBJ2-6; D might be TRBD1 (6 bases). The germline V gene has CDR1 SGHRS and CDR2 YFSETQ. There are 15 residues in the CDR3. V was pared by 3 bases and J by 0 bases, with 7 bases between.

The chain is built from TRBV18 and TRBJ2-2; possibly TRBD2 for D (6 bases). The ends were cut back, 3 bases at V and 6 bases at J, with 17 bases in the middle. The CDR3 is 16 amino acids. Germline V gene data show CDR1 as KGHSH and CDR2 as LQKENI. CDR3 in amino acids: CASSPERRAGSGELFF. The CDR3, as DNA: TGTGCCAGCTCACCTGAGAGGAGGGCCGGGTCCGGGGAGCTGTTTTTT. Based on the CDR3 plus reference TRBV18 and TRBJ2-2, the full variable domain is NAGVMQNPRHLVRRRGQEARLRCSPMKGHSHVYWYRQLPEEGLKFMVYLQKENIIDESGMPKERFSAEFPKEGPSILRIQQVVRGDSAAYFCASSPERRAGSGELFFGEGSRLTVL.

The chain combines TRBV3-1 (or the pseudogene TRBV3-2) with TRBJ1-5; D is unclear. Trimming pared 1 base from V and 9 bases from J, leaving 7 bases between. The CDR3 sequence is 12 residues long. CDR1 and CDR2 from the germline V gene are LGHDT and YNNKEL (reference sequence). For the CDR3, the DNA is TGTGCCAGCAGCCAAGGGTACGGGCCCCAGCATTTT. This codes for CASSQGYGPQHF.

This rearrangement joins TRBV11-1 to TRBJ2-7; TRBD2 matches 12 bases. The CDR3 loop spans 15 amino acids. V dropped 6 bases and J dropped 3; count of bases not matched to a gene: 6. From germline, CDR1 is SGHAT and CDR2 FQDESV (reference sequence). CDR3 DNA: TGTGCCAGCAGTCAAACTAGCGGGGGGATCTACGAGCAGTACTTC. This translates into CASSQTSGGIYEQYF. Full variable domain (rest looked up from reference TRBV11-1 and TRBJ2-7): EAEVAQSPRYKITEKSQAVAFWCDPISGHATLYWYRQILGQGPELLVQFQDESVVDDSQLPKDRFSAERLKGVDSTLKIQPAELGDSAMYLCASSQTSGGIYEQYFGPGTRLTVT.

This clone was picked up a small number of times. V gene TRBV7-2 combines with J gene TRBJ2-7, with 10 bases fitting TRBD2. Trimming cost V 4 bases and J 2 bases; bases outside gene matches: 5. The CDR3 is made up of 15 amino acids. The germline CDR1 and CDR2 sequences are SGHTA and FQGNSA. CDR3 nucleotide sequence: TGTGCCAGCAGCTACCAGGGACTAGCGACCTACGAGCAGTACTTC. Its protein is CASSYQGLATYEQYF.

The rearrangement joins TRBV4-2 to TRBJ1-1, with D perhaps TRBD1 (6 bases). V lost 4 bases and J lost 4, with 16 bases in between. Germline assignment: CDR1 LGHNA and CDR2 YNFKEQ. This CDR3 has 15 residues. DNA of the CDR3: TGTGCCAGCAGCCTCACCGGACAGCAGGGCACTGAAGCTTTCTTT. Its protein product is CASSLTGQQGTEAFF.

This sequence joins TRBV7-2 and TRBJ2-1, with 7 bases identical to TRBD2. The CDR3 has 16 residues. V shed 1 base, J shed 2 bases, and the junction held 5 bases outside the gene matches. Germline V gives CDR1 SGHTA, CDR2 FQGNSA. The CDR3 region is CASSLGTSGAYNEQFF. CDR3 nucleotide sequence: TGTGCCAGCAGCTTAGGGACTAGTGGGGCCTACAATGAGCAGTTCTTC.

The J gene is TRBJ1-6, the V gene TRBV10-2; D perhaps matches TRBD1 (6 bases). Germline V gene data show CDR1 as WSHSY and CDR2 as SAAADI. This CDR3 is built from 15 residues. V was clipped by 3 bases and J by 10 bases, with 16 bases between them. CDR3 in amino acids: CASSDPERGRSPLHF. The DNA for the CDR3 is TGCGCCAGCAGTGACCCGGAAAGGGGGAGATCACCCCTCCACTTT.

The chain uses TRBV5-8 and TRBJ1-1; tentative D call: TRBD1 (6 bases). From germline, CDR1 is SGHTS and CDR2 YDEGEE. V was pared by 4 bases and J by 4 bases, with 11 bases between. There are 13 residues in the CDR3. The CDR3 DNA reads as TGTGCCAGCAGCCAAGGGGGGGGCACTGAAGCTTTCTTT. Translating it yields CASSQGGGTEAFF.

This clone was observed a handful of times. The chain recombines TRBV7-9 with TRBJ2-1, with 11 bases aligning to TRBD1. From germline, CDR1 is SEHNR and CDR2 FQNEAQ (reference sequence). There are 19 residues in the CDR3. Unmatched junction bases numbered 17, after V lost 2 bases and J lost 8 bases. CDR3 amino acids: CASSLWWGSRTGGADEQFF. DNA for the CDR3: TGTGCCAGCAGCTTATGGTGGGGATCTCGGACAGGGGGCGCGGATGAGCAGTTCTTC. The full variable domain, in which reference TRBV7-9 and TRBJ2-1 provide the parts outside the CDR3, is DTGVSQNPRHKITKRGQNVTFRCDPISEHNRLYWYRQTLGQGPEFLTYFQNEAQLEKSRLLSDRFSAERPKGSFSTLEIQRTEQGDSAMYLCASSLWWGSRTGGADEQFFGPGTRLTVL.

There are a few counts of this clone. The rearrangement links TRBV18 to TRBJ1-1; 8 bases line up with TRBD1. V shed 6 bases and J 3 bases; nucleotides not matched to a gene: 6. The CDR3 has 14 amino acids. Germline V gene data show CDR1 as KGHSH and CDR2 as LQKENI. CDR3 loop: CASSHGQGDTEAFF. CDR3 in DNA: TGTGCCAGCTCTCACGGACAGGGTGACACTGAAGCTTTCTTT.

The rearrangement uses TRBV7-8 and TRBJ1-5, with 8 positions matching TRBD1. The J segment lost 7 bases and the V segment lost 1 base, leaving 6 bases of the junction unmatched. This CDR3 contains 15 residues. Germline assignment: CDR1 SGHVS and CDR2 FQNEAQ. The CDR3 reads CASSLETGGNQPQHF. Written as DNA, the CDR3 is TGTGCCAGCAGCTTAGAAACAGGGGGAAACCAGCCCCAGCATTTT.

This clone was found a few times. The chain joins TRBV3-1 (or the pseudogene TRBV3-2) to TRBJ1-2; D might be TRBD1 (5 bases). This CDR3 has 14 residues. V was trimmed by 5 bases and J by 2 bases, leaving 12 bases between them. Germline CDR1 and CDR2: LGHDT and YNNKEL (reference sequence). The CDR3 region has the DNA TGTGCCAGCAGCTCCCCGGGGGGGAACTATGGCTACACCTTC. Protein sequence: CASSSPGGNYGYTF.

V gene TRBV19 combines with J gene TRBJ1-5, with D maybe TRBD1 (6 bases). Per germline, CDR1 LNHDA and CDR2 SQIVND (reference sequence). This CDR3 region has 16 residues. Between the trimmed V and J ends, which lost 1 base and 6 bases, there was a span of 16 bases. The CDR3 bases are TGTGCCAGTAGTATAGTCGCCAGGGGAGAAGGTCAGCCCCAGCATTTT. This codes for CASSIVARGEGQPQHF.

J is TRBJ1-2 and V is TRBV5-1; possibly TRBD1 for D (6 bases). The germline gives CDR1 SGHRS, CDR2 YFSETQ. This CDR3 is 14 amino acids long. Trimming pared 0 bases from V and 7 bases from J, leaving 13 bases between. The CDR3 coding sequence is TGCGCCAGCAGCTTGGTGTCAGGGGCAGGTGGCTACACCTTC. This translates into CASSLVSGAGGYTF.

In its sample, this clone was seen a few times. The chain couples TRBV19 to TRBJ2-1; possibly TRBD2 for D (6 bases). Germline CDR1 reads LNHDA; CDR2 reads SQIVND (reference sequence). This CDR3 is 13 amino acids long. V was clipped by 0 bases and J by 14 bases, with 14 bases between them. The CDR3 nucleotides read TGTGCCAGTAGTATAGATTCGCCGGGACTCAAGTTCTTC. This sequence encodes CASSIDSPGLKFF.

The chain has TRBV6-1 and TRBJ2-5; weak D call: TRBD1 (5 bases). CDR1 is MNHNS and CDR2 is SASEGT in the germline V gene. The CDR3 contains 16 residues. Trimming stripped 0 bases from V and 1 base from J, with 12 bases between. CDR3: CASSEAYGQIQETQYF. The CDR3 DNA follows: TGTGCCAGCAGTGAAGCCTATGGACAAATCCAAGAGACCCAGTACTTC.

The J gene is TRBJ2-1, the V gene TRBV18; 10 bases are a match to TRBD1. After removal of 3 bases from V and 2 bases from J, the junction contained 1 base not matched to a gene. This CDR3 spans 15 amino acids. The V gene's germline CDR1 is KGHSH and CDR2 LQKENI. The CDR3 coding sequence is TGTGCCAGCTCACCGGACAGGGGGGCCTACAATGAGCAGTTCTTC. This sequence encodes CASSPDRGAYNEQFF.

This clone was counted a few times. V and J are TRBV4-3 and TRBJ1-1; no definite D call. V was trimmed by 0 bases and J by 0 bases, leaving 14 bases between them. CDR3 length equals 17 residues. CDR1 and CDR2 from the germline V gene are LGHNA and YSLEER. The CDR3 sequence is CASSQDLAGQLNTEAFF. DNA of the CDR3: TGCGCCAGCAGCCAAGATTTAGCGGGTCAGTTGAACACTGAAGCTTTCTTT.

The count of this clone is one. The chain couples TRBV27 to TRBJ1-5; TRBD1 is a possible D gene (6 bases). Germline V lookup: CDR1 MNHEY, CDR2 SMNVEV (reference sequence). Trimming left V 6 bases short and J 0 bases short, with 15 bases between. The CDR3 is 16 amino acids. The DNA for the CDR3 is TGTGCCAGCAGCCTTCTGACAGGCTATAGCAATCAGCCCCAGCATTTT. This gives the protein CASSLLTGYSNQPQHF.